The 18 T cell receptor beta chains below come from one sample, sequenced in a study of T cell repertoires in cytomegalovirus infection. TCRdb called the reads again in MiXCR, with one record for every CDR3 protein. The sample carries fewer than 900,000 distinct CDR3 sequences, about 27% recorded once. Their target antigens are unknown. The material was cultured CD8+ T cells from PBMCs, obtained from culture after CMV antigen stimulation. Receptors were obtained from a human donor in good health (CMV status not recorded). Some clones in this sample may be carry-over from other donors' samples.

The chain couples TRBV27 to TRBJ2-1, with D uncertain. Per germline, CDR1 MNHEY and CDR2 SMNVEV (reference sequence). This CDR3 has 12 residues. The V and J ends lost 6 bases and 4 bases respectively, with 7 bases between them. The CDR3 DNA is TGTGCCAGCAGAGTAGGATACAATGAGCAGTTCTTC. Its protein is CASRVGYNEQFF.

The chain is built from TRBV4-1 and TRBJ2-6; D unresolved. This CDR3 region has 13 residues. The V gene's germline CDR1 is MGHRA and CDR2 YSYEKL. V lost 10 bases and J 2 bases, leaving 9 bases between the germline ends. CDR3 amino acids: CATRPTGANVLTF. In DNA form, the CDR3 reads TGCGCCACCCGGCCAACTGGGGCCAACGTCCTGACTTTC.

Notes on this clonotype: This may be a read error, as it is one base from a much larger clone. This chain connects TRBV7-2 to TRBJ2-3; 7 bases fit TRBD2. The CDR3 extends over 14 amino acids. The germline CDR1 and CDR2 sequences are SGHTA and FQGNSA. The CDR3 reads CVSEHGGGTDTQYF. The CDR3 bases are TGTGTCAGTGAACATGGGGGGGGTACAGATACGCAGTATTTT.

This clonotype has a count of ten or more. CDR3 sequence: CASSSGIYTEAFF. CDR3 nucleotide sequence: TGTGCCAGCAGCTCAGGGATCTACACTGAAGCTTTCTTT. The chain recombines TRBV7-2 with TRBJ1-1; the D gene is possibly TRBD1 (5 bases). The CDR3 is 13 residues long. Between the trimmed V and J ends, which lost 4 bases and 3 bases, there was a span of 9 bases. Germline V gives CDR1 SGHTA, CDR2 FQGNSA.

The rearrangement links TRBV6-8 to TRBJ2-2; D not certain. Germline CDR1 reads MNHGY; CDR2 reads SAAAGT. Trimming stripped 4 bases from V and 0 bases from J, with 9 bases between. The CDR3 is 15 amino acids. The CDR3 loop is CASSSALANTGELFF. The CDR3 DNA reads as TGTGCCAGCAGTTCTGCCCTAGCGAACACCGGGGAGCTGTTTTTT.

There are a few counts of this clonotype. V gene TRBV6-1 combines with J gene TRBJ2-3; TRBD1 aligns across 9 bases. V lost 6 bases and J lost 0; bases outside the gene matches: 10. Germline V lookup: CDR1 MNHNS, CDR2 SASEGT. The CDR3 sequence is 17 residues long. The CDR3 here is CASSPGTGSGSTDTQYF. Here the CDR3 DNA reads TGTGCCAGCAGCCCTGGGACAGGGTCAGGTAGCACAGATACGCAGTATTTT.

This clonotype appeared a few times. The genes are TRBV7-8 and TRBJ1-2; perhaps TRBD1 as D (5 bases). V lost 5 bases and J lost 2, with 15 bases in between. This CDR3 is 15 amino acids long. Germline-derived CDR1 and CDR2 are SGHVS and FQNEAQ. The CDR3 reads CASSPRTTLNYGYTF. CDR3 coding DNA: TGTGCCAGCAGCCCTCGGACAACTCTAAACTATGGCTACACCTTC.

V is TRBV13 and J is TRBJ2-1, with D tentatively TRBD2 (7 bases). Looked up from germline, CDR1 is PRHDT and CDR2 is FYEKMQ (reference sequence). This CDR3 spans 17 amino acids. The V and J ends lost 0 bases and 0 bases respectively, with 12 bases between them. The CDR3 sequence: CASSLGGGGISYNEQFF. In DNA, the CDR3 is TGTGCCAGCAGCTTAGGGGGAGGGGGGATCTCCTACAATGAGCAGTTCTTC.

The sample holds a few counts of this clonotype. The chain joins TRBV29-1 to TRBJ1-2, with a possible D match to TRBD1 (5 bases). In germline, CDR1 is SQVTM, CDR2 ANQGSEA. The CDR3 covers 14 residues. V lost 7 bases to trimming and J lost 5 bases, with 20 bases between them. The CDR3 DNA sequence: TGCAGCGCGGTAGACAGCTACGGGGTTTATGGCTACACCTTC. Its translation is CSAVDSYGVYGYTF.

This rearrangement joins TRBV14 to TRBJ1-3; 7 positions match TRBD1. CDR3 size: 17 residues. V was clipped by 0 bases and J by 8 bases; unmatched bases: 13. Germline V gene sequence: CDR1 SGHDN, CDR2 FVKESK. The chain's CDR3 is CASSQDLGGPTRDTIYF. CDR3 nucleotides: TGTGCCAGCAGCCAAGATCTAGGGGGCCCCACACGGGACACCATATATTTT.

V gene TRBV19 combines with J gene TRBJ2-7; 11 nucleotides match TRBD2. Germline V gives CDR1 LNHDA, CDR2 SQIVND (reference sequence). V shed 1 base and J 6 bases; nucleotides not matched to a gene: 5. The CDR3 has 15 residues. Here the CDR3 DNA reads TGTGCCAGTAGTATAGGACCGGGACTAGCGGCCGAGCAGTACTTC. Translation: CASSIGPGLAAEQYF.

This clonotype was detected many times. The chain couples TRBV7-2 to TRBJ1-6; 9 bases fit TRBD1. The germline V gene encodes CDR1 SGHTA and CDR2 FQGNSA. The CDR3 is 17 amino acids. V dropped 5 bases and J dropped 10; count of bases not matched to a gene: 15. The CDR3, as DNA: TGTGCCAGCAGCCCTCGGACAGGGGCGTTGGTGGGGTCACCCCTCCACTTT. The encoded protein is CASSPRTGALVGSPLHF.

CDR3 sequence: CSALEGGNQPQHF. The CDR3 coding sequence is TGCAGTGCCCTTGAGGGAGGGAATCAGCCCCAGCATTTT. V and J are TRBV20-1 and TRBJ1-5; no reliable D call. Germline loops: CDR1 DFQATT, CDR2 SNEGSKA (reference sequence). The germline V and J ends were trimmed by 6 bases and 4 bases, with 13 bases remaining between them. This CDR3 spans 13 amino acids.

In this sample, this clonotype turned up a few times. V is TRBV7-2 and J is TRBJ2-5, with 16 bases matching TRBD2. V lost 5 bases to trimming and J lost 6 bases; unmatched junction nucleotides: 9. Germline V gene sequence: CDR1 SGHTA, CDR2 FQGNSA. The CDR3 contains 17 residues. The CDR3 here is CASSMGLAGGLSKTQYF. The CDR3, as DNA: TGTGCCAGCAGCATGGGACTAGCGGGGGGGCTCTCGAAGACCCAGTACTTC. Complete variable domain (other parts from reference TRBV7-2 and TRBJ2-5): GAGVSQSPSNKVTEKGKDVELRCDPISGHTALYWYRQSLGQGLEFLIYFQGNSAPDKSGLPSDRFSAERTGGSVSTLTIQRTQQEDSAVYLCASSMGLAGGLSKTQYFGPGTRLLVL.

This clonotype was detected ten times or more. This chain joins TRBV7-9 and TRBJ2-1; maybe TRBD1 (7 bases). Germline CDR1 SEHNR, CDR2 FQNEAQ (reference sequence). V was cut by 6 bases and J by 9 bases, with 21 bases left in between. This CDR3 comprises 15 residues. The CDR3 protein is CASRKEGALSIEQFF. CDR3 bases: TGTGCCAGCAGGAAGGAGGGGGCCCTTTCCATTGAGCAGTTCTTC.

The chain is built from TRBV6-2 or TRBV6-3 and TRBJ2-3; possibly TRBD1 for D (7 bases). There are 16 residues in the CDR3. With 2 bases removed from V and 3 bases from J, the gap between germline ends came to 15 bases. Germline lookup yields CDR1 MNHEY and CDR2 SVGEGT. CDR3 nucleotide sequence: TGTGCCAGCAGTTACCCCCCACAGGGGAGGACAGATACGCAGTATTTT. This gives the protein CASSYPPQGRTDTQYF.

This chain links TRBV27 with TRBJ2-7; possibly TRBD1 for D (6 bases). The germline CDR1 and CDR2 sequences are MNHEY and SMNVEV (reference sequence). The ends were cut back, 5 bases at V and 2 bases at J, with 19 bases in the middle. The CDR3 covers 16 residues. The CDR3 loop is CASSPSTGQITYEQYF. As DNA, the CDR3 is TGTGCCAGCAGTCCCTCGACAGGCCAAATCACCTACGAGCAGTACTTC.

The J gene is TRBJ1-4, the V gene TRBV6-1, with D possibly being TRBD1 (5 bases). V lost 3 bases to trimming and J lost 7 bases, with 12 bases between them. Germline assignment: CDR1 MNHNS and CDR2 SASEGT. This CDR3 has 14 amino acids. The CDR3 coding sequence is TGTGCCAGCAGTGATTTCAGGGTCGCTGAAAAACTGTTTTTT. Its translation: CASSDFRVAEKLFF.